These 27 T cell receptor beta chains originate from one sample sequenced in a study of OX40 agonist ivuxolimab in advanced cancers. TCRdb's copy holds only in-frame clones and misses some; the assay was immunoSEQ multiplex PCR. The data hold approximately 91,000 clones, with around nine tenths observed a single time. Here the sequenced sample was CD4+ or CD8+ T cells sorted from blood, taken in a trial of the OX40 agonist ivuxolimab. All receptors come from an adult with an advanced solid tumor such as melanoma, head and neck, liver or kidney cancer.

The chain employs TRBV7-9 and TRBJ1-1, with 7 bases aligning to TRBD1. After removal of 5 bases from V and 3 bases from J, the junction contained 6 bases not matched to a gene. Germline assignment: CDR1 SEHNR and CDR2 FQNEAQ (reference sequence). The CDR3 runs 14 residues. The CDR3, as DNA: TGTGCCAGCAGCCCAGGGGGAGGGGACACTGAAGCTTTCTTT. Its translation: CASSPGGGDTEAFF.

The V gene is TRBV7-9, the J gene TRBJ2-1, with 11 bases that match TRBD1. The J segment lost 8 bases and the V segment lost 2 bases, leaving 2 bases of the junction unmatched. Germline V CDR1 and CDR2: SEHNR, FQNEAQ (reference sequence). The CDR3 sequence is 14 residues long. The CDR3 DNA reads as TGTGCCAGCAGCTTATGGACAGGGGGCGATGAGCAGTTCTTC. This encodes CASSLWTGGDEQFF.

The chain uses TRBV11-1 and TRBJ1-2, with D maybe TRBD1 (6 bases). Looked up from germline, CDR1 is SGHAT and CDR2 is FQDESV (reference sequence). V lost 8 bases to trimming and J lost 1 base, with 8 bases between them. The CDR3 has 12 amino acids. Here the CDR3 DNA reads TGTGCCAGCTGGGACAATAACTATGGCTACACCTTC. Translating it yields CASWDNNYGYTF.

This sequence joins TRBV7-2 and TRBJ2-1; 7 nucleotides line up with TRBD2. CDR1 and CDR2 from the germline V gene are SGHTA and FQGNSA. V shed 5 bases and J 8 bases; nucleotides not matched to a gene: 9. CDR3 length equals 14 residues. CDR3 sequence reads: CASSLVGGNYEQFF. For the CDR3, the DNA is TGTGCCAGCAGCCTAGTGGGGGGGAACTATGAGCAGTTCTTC.

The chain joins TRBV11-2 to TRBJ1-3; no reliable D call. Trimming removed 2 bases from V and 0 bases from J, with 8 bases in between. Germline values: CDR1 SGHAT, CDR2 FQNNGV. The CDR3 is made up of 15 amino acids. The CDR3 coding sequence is TGTGCCAGCAGCTTATCCAGGCTCTCTGGAAACACCATATATTTT. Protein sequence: CASSLSRLSGNTIYF.

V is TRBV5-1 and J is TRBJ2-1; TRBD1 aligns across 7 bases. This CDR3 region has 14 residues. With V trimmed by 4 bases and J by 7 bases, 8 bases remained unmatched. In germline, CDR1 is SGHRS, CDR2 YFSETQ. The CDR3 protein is CASSPRDSRNEQFF. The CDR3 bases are TGCGCCAGCAGCCCAAGGGACAGTCGGAATGAGCAGTTCTTC. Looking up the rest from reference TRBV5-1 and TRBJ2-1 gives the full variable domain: KAGVTQTPRYLIKTRGQQVTLSCSPISGHRSVSWYQQTPGQGLQFLFEYFSETQRNKGNFPGRFSGRQFSNSRSEMNVSTLELGDSALYLCASSPRDSRNEQFFGPGTRLTVL.

Written as DNA, the CDR3 is TGTGCCAGCAGCTCCGACAGGGGGGAGGTGGCACCCCTCCACTTT. This gives the protein CASSSDRGEVAPLHF. The chain recombines TRBV5-8 with TRBJ1-6, with TRBD1 identical over 9 bases. The V gene's germline CDR1 is SGHTS and CDR2 YDEGEE. V shed 3 bases and J 11 bases; nucleotides not matched to a gene: 9. The CDR3 has 15 residues.

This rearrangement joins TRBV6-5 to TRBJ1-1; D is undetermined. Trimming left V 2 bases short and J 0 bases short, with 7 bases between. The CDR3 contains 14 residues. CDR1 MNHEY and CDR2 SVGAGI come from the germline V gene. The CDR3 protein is CASSYASLNTEAFF. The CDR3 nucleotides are TGTGCCAGCAGTTACGCGAGCCTGAACACTGAAGCTTTCTTT.

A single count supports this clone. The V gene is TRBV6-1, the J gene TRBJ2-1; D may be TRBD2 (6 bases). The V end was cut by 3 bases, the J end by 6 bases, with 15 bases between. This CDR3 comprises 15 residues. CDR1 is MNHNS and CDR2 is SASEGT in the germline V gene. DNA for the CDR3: TGTGCCAGCAGTGATATAGTGGGGGGATCCAATGAGCAGTTCTTC. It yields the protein CASSDIVGGSNEQFF.

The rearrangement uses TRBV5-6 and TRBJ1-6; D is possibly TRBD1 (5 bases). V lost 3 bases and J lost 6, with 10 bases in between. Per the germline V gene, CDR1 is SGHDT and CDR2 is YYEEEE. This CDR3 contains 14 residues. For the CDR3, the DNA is TGTGCCAGCAGCTCAGACGGGGGTAATTCACCCCTCCACTTT. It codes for CASSSDGGNSPLHF.

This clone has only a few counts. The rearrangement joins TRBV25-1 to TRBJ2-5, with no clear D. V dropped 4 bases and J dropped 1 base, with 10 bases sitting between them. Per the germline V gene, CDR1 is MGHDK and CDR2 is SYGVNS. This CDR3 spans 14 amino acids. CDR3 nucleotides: TGTGCCAGCAGTGCGGCAGGTGCCCAAGAGACCCAGTACTTC. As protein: CASSAAGAQETQYF.

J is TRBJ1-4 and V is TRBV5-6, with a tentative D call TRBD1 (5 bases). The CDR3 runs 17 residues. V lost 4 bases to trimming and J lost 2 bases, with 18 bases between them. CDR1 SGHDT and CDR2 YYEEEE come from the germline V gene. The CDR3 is CASSRTFIVGTNEKLFF. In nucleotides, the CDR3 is TGTGCCAGCAGCCGGACATTTATAGTTGGGACTAATGAAAAACTGTTTTTT.

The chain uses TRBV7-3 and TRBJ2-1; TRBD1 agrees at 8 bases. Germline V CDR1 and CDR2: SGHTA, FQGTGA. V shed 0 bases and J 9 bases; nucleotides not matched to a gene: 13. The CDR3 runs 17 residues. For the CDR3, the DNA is TGTGCCAGCAGCTTAACAAGGGAGGCAGGGGGCGTAGGTGAGCAGTTCTTC. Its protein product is CASSLTREAGGVGEQFF.

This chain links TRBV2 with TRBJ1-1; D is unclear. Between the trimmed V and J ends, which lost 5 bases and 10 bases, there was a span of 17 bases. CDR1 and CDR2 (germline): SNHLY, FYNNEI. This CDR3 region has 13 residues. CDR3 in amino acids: CASSPPPPEPAFF. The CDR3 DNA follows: TGTGCCAGCAGTCCTCCCCCGCCAGAGCCAGCTTTCTTT.

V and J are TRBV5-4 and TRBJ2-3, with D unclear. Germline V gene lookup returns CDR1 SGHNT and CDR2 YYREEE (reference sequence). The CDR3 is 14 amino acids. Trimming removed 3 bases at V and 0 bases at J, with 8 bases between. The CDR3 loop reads CASSSKISTDTQYF. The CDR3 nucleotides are TGTGCCAGCAGCTCGAAAATCAGCACAGATACGCAGTATTTT.

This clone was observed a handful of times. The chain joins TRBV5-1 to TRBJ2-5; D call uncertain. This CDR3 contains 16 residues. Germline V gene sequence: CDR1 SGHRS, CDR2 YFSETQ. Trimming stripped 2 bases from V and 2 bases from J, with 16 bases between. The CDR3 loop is CASSLRTRVKQETQYF. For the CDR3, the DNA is TGCGCCAGCAGCTTAAGAACCCGGGTGAAACAAGAGACCCAGTACTTC.

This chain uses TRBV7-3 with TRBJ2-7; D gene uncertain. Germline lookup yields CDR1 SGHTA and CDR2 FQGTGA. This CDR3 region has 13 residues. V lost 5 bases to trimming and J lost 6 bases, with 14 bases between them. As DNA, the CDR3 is TGTGCCAGCAGCCTGTCCCATTTGGGCGAGCAGTACTTC. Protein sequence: CASSLSHLGEQYF.

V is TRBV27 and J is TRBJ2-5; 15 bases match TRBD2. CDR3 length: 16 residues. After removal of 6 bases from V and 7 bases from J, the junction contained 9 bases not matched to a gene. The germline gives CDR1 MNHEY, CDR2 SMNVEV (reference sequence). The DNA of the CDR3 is TGTGCCAGCAGGTCCGGGACTAGCGGGGGGTGGGGGACCCAGTACTTC. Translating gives CASRSGTSGGWGTQYF.

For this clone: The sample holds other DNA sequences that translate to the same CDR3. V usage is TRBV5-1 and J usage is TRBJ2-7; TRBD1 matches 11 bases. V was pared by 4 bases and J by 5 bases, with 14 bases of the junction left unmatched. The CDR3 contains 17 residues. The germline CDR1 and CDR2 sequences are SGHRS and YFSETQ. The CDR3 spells CASSQAPPGQGVDEQYF. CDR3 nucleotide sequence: TGCGCCAGCAGCCAAGCACCGCCGGGACAGGGGGTGGACGAGCAGTACTTC.

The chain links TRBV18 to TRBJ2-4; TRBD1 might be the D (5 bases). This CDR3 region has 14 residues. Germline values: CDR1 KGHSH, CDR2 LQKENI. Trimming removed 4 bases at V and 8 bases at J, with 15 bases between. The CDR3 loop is CASSLDSSQDIQYF. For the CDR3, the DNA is TGTGCCAGCTCACTTGACAGCTCTCAGGACATTCAGTACTTC.

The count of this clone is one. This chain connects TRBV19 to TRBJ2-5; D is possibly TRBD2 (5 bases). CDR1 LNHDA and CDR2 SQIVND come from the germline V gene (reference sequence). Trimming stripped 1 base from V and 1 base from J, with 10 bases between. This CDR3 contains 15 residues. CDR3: CASSIGGSGQETQYF. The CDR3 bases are TGTGCCAGTAGTATAGGAGGGAGTGGCCAAGAGACCCAGTACTTC.

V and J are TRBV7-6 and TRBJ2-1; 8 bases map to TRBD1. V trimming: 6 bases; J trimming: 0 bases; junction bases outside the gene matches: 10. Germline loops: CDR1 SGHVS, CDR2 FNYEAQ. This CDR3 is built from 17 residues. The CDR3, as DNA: TGTGCCAGCAGGCCGAACGCCGGACAGGGCTCCTACAATGAGCAGTTCTTC. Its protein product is CASRPNAGQGSYNEQFF.

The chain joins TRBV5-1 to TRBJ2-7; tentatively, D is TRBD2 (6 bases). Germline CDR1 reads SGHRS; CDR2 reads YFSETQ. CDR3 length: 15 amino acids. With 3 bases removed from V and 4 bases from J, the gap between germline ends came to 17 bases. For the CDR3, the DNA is TGCGCCAGCAGCTCCGGACTATTGCGGACTTACGAGCAGTACTTC. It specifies CASSSGLLRTYEQYF. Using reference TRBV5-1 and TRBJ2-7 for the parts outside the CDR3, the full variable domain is KAGVTQTPRYLIKTRGQQVTLSCSPISGHRSVSWYQQTPGQGLQFLFEYFSETQRNKGNFPGRFSGRQFSNSRSEMNVSTLELGDSALYLCASSSGLLRTYEQYFGPGTRLTVT.

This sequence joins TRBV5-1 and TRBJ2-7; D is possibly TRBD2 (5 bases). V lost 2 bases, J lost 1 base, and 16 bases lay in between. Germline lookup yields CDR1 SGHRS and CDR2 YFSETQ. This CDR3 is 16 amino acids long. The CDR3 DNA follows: TGCGCCAGCAGCTTACCGTCGGCCGGGATATCCTACGAGCAGTACTTC. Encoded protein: CASSLPSAGISYEQYF.

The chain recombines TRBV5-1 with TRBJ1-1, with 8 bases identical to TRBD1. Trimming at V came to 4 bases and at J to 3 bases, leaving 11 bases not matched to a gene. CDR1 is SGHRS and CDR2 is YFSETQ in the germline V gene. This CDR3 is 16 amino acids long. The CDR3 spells CASSLNPTGVDTEAFF. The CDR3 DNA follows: TGCGCCAGCAGCCTCAACCCGACAGGGGTAGACACTGAAGCTTTCTTT.

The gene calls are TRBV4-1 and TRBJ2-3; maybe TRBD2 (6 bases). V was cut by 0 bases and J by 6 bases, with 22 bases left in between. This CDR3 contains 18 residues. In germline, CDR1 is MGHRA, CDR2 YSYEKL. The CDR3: CASSQDGPDVNGGDTQYF. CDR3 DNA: TGCGCCAGCAGCCAAGACGGCCCCGACGTGAACGGGGGTGATACGCAGTATTTT.

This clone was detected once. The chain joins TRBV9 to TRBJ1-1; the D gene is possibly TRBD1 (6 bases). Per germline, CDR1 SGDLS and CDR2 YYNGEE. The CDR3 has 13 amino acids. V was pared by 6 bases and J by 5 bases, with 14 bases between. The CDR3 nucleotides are TGTGCCAGCACCCCGCGGGGGGCGACTGAAGCTTTCTTT. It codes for CASTPRGATEAFF.